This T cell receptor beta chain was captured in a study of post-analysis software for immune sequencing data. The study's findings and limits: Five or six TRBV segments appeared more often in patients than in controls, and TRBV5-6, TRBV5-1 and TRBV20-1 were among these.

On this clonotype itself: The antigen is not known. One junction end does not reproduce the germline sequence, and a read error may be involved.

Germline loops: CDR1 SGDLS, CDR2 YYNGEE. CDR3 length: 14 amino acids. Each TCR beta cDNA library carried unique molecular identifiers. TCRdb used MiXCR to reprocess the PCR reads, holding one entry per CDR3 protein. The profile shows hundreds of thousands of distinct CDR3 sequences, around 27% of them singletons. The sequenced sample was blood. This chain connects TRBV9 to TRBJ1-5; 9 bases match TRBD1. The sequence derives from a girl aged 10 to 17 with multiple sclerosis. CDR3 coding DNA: TGTGCCAGCAGCGACTCGGGACAGGGTCAGCCCCGGCATTTT. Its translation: CASSDSGQGQPRHF.